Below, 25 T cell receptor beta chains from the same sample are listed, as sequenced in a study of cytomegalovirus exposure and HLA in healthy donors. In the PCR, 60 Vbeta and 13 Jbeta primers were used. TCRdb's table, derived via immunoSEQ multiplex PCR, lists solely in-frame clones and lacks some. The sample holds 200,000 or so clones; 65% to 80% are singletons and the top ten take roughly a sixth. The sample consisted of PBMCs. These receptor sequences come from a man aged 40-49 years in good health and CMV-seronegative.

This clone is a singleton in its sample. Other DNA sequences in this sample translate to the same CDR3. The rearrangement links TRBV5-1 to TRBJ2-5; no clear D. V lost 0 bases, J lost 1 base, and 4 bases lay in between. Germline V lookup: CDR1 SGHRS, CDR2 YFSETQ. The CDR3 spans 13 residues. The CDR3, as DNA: TGCGCCAGCAGCTTGGGCGGCCAAGAGACCCAGTACTTC. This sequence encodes CASSLGGQETQYF.

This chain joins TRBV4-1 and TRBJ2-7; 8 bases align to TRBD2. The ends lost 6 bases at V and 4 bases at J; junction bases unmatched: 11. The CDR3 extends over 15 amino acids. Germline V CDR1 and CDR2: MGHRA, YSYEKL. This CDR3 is CASRRGLAGLYEQYF. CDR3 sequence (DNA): TGCGCCAGCAGGCGTGGGCTAGCGGGTTTATACGAGCAGTACTTC.

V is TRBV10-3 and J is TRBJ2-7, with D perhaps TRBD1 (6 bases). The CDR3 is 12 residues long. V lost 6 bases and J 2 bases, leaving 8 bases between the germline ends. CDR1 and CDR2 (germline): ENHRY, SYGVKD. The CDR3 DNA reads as TGTGCCATCAGGGGACAAGCCTACGAGCAGTACTTC. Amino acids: CAIRGQAYEQYF.

CDR3 loop: CASSLEDGSEAFF. In nucleotides, the CDR3 is TGTGCCAGCAGCCTTGAGGATGGGTCGGAAGCTTTCTTT. The V call is TRBV9, the J call TRBJ1-1, with no clear D. The CDR3 sequence is 13 residues long. The ends were cut back, 4 bases at V and 8 bases at J, with 15 bases in the middle. Germline assignment: CDR1 SGDLS and CDR2 YYNGEE.

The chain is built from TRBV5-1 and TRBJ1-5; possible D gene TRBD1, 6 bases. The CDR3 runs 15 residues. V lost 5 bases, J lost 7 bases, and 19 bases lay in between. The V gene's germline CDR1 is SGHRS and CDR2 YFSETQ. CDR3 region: CASSSGEQGNQPQHF. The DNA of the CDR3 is TGCGCCAGCAGTTCCGGAGAACAGGGTAACCAGCCCCAGCATTTT.

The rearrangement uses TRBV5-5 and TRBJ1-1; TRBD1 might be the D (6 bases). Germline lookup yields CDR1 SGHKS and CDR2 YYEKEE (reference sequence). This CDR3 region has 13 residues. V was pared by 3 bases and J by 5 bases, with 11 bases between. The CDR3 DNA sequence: TGTGCCAGCAGCTCACACAGGGAAACTGAAGCTTTCTTT. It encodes CASSSHRETEAFF.

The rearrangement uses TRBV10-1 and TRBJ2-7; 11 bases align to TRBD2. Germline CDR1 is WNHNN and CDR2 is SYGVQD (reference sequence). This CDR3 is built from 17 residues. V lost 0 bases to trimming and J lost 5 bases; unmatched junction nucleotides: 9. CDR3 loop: CASSESGASGRRDEQYF. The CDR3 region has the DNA TGCGCCAGCAGTGAGTCAGGGGCTAGCGGGAGGAGGGACGAGCAGTACTTC.

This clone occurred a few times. The CDR3 here is CASSWQVNPYEQYF. The DNA for the CDR3 is TGTGCCAGCAGTTGGCAGGTCAACCCCTACGAGCAGTACTTC. The rearrangement joins TRBV28 to TRBJ2-7, with no clear D. The CDR3 is 14 amino acids. Trimming took off 4 bases at V and 2 bases at J, with 12 bases between the two ends. Germline V gene data show CDR1 as MDHEN and CDR2 as SYDVKM. Full variable domain (remainder filled in from reference TRBV28 and TRBJ2-7): DVKVTQSSRYLVKRTGEKVFLECVQDMDHENMFWYRQDPGLGLRLIYFSYDVKMKEKGDIPEGYSVSREKKERFSLILESASTNQTSMYLCASSWQVNPYEQYFGPGTRLTVT.

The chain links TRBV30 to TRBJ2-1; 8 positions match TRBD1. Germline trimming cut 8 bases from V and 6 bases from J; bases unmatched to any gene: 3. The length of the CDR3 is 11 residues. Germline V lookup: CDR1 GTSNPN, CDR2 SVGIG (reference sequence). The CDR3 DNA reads TGTGCCGGAACAGGGGGCAATGAGCAGTTCTTC. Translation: CAGTGGNEQFF. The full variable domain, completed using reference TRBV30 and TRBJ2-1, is SQTIHQWPATLVQPVGSPLSLECTVEGTSNPNLYWYRQAAGRGLQLLFYSVGIGQISSEVPQNLSASRPQDRQFILSSKKLLLSDSGFYLCAGTGGNEQFFGPGTRLTVL.

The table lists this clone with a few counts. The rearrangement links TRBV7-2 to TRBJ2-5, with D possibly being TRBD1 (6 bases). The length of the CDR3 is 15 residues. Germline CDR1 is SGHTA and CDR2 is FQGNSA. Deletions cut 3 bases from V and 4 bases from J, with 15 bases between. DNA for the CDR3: TGTGCCAGCAGCTTTTCTACAGGGTCCCCAGAGACCCAGTACTTC. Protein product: CASSFSTGSPETQYF.

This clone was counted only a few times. The CDR3 loop is CASSPDRVSYNEQFF. As DNA, the CDR3 is TGTGCCAGCAGTCCTGACAGGGTCTCCTACAATGAGCAGTTCTTC. The V call is TRBV7-2, the J call TRBJ2-1, with 7 bases aligning to TRBD1. The CDR3 length is 15 residues. V trimming: 6 bases; J trimming: 0 bases; junction bases outside the gene matches: 5. Germline V lookup: CDR1 SGHTA, CDR2 FQGNSA.

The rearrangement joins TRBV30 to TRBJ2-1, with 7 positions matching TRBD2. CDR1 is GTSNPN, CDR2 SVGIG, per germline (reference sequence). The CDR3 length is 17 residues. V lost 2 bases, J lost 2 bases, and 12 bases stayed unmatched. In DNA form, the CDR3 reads TGTGCCTGGAGTCCCTCCTTTCTAGCGGCCCCCTACAATGAGCAGTTCTTC. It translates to CAWSPSFLAAPYNEQFF. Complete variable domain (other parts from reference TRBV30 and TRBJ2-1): SQTIHQWPATLVQPVGSPLSLECTVEGTSNPNLYWYRQAAGRGLQLLFYSVGIGQISSEVPQNLSASRPQDRQFILSSKKLLLSDSGFYLCAWSPSFLAAPYNEQFFGPGTRLTVL.

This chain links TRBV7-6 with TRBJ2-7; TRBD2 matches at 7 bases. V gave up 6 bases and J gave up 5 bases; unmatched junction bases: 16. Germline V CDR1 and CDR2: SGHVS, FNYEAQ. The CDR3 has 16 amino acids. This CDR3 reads CASSSTWGGGGDEQYF. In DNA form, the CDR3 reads TGTGCCAGCAGTAGCACTTGGGGGGGAGGAGGGGACGAGCAGTACTTC.

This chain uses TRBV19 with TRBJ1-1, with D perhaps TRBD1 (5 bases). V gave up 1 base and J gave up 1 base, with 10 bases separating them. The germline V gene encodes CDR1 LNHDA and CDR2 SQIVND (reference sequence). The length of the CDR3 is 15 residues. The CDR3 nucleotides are TGTGCCAGTAGTATAGGACAGACGGGGAACACTGAAGCTTTCTTT. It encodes CASSIGQTGNTEAFF.

The CDR3 here is CASSVGAGRTGELFF. CDR3 sequence (DNA): TGTGCCAGCAGCGTAGGGGCAGGTCGGACCGGGGAGCTGTTTTTT. The chain links TRBV9 to TRBJ2-2; no clear D. The CDR3 covers 15 residues. Germline CDR1 and CDR2: SGDLS and YYNGEE. V dropped 0 bases and J dropped 5 bases, with 11 bases sitting between them.

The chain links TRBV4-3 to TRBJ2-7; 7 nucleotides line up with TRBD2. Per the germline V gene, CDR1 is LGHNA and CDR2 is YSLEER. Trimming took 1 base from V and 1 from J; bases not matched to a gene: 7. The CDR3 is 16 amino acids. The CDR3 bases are TGCGCCAGCAGCCAAGGGGCTAGCGGCCGATCCTACGAGCAGTACTTC. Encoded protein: CASSQGASGRSYEQYF.

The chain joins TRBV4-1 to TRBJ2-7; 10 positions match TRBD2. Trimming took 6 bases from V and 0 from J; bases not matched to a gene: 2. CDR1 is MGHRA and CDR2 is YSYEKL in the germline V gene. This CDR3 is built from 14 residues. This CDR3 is CASRASGSSYEQYF. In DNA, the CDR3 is TGCGCCAGCAGGGCTAGCGGGAGCTCCTACGAGCAGTACTTC.

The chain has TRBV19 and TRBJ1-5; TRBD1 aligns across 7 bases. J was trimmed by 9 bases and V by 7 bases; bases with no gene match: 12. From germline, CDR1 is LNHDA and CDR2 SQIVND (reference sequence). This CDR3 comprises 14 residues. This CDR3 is CASNYRGLSGPQHF. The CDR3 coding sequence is TGTGCCAGTAATTACAGGGGCTTGAGTGGGCCCCAGCATTTT. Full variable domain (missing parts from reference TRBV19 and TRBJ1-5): DGGITQSPKYLFRKEGQNVTLSCEQNLNHDAMYWYRQDPGQGLRLIYYSQIVNDFQKGDIAEGYSVSREKKESFPLTVTSAQKNPTAFYLCASNYRGLSGPQHFGDGTRLSIL.

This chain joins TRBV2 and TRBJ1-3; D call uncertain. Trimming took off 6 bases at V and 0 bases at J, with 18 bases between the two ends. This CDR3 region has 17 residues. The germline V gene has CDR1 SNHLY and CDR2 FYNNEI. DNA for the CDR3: TGTGCCAGCAGCCGATTCCAGTTAACTACCTCTGGAAACACCATATATTTT. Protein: CASSRFQLTTSGNTIYF.

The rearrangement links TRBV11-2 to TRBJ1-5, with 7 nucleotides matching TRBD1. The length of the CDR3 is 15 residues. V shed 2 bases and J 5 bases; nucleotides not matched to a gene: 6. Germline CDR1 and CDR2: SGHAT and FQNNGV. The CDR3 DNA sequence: TGTGCCAGCAGCTTATCGGGACAGACTTATCAGCCCCAGCATTTT. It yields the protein CASSLSGQTYQPQHF.

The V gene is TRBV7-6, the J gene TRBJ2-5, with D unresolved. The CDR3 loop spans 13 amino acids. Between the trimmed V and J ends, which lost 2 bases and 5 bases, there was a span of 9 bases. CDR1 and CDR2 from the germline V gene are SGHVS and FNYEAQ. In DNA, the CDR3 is TGTGCCAGCAGCTTACGCGTTCGGGAGACCCAGTACTTC. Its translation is CASSLRVRETQYF.

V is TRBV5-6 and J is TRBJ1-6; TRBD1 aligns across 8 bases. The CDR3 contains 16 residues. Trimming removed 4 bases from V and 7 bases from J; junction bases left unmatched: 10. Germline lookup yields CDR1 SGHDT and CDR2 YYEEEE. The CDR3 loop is CASSLVGDRRNSPLHF. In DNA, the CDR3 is TGTGCCAGCAGCCTTGTAGGGGACAGGAGGAATTCACCCCTCCACTTT.

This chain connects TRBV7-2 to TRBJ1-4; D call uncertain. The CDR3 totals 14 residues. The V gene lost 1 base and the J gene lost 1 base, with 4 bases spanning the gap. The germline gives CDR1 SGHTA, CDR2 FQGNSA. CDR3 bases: TGTGCCAGCAGCTTAGAGCTAACTAATGAAAAACTGTTTTTT. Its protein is CASSLELTNEKLFF.

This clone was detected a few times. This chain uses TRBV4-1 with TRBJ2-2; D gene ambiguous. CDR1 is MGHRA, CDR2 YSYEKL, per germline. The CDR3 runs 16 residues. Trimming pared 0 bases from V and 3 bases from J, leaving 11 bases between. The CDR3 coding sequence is TGCGCCAGCAGCCAAGAACACAGACCGTACACCGGGGAGCTGTTTTTT. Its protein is CASSQEHRPYTGELFF.

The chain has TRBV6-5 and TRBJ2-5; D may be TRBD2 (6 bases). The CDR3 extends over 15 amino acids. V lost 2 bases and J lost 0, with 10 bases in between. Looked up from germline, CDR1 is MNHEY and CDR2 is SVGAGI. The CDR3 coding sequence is TGTGCCAGCAGTTACGGGTGGGGGGACCAAGAGACCCAGTACTTC. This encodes CASSYGWGDQETQYF.